These 10 T cell receptor beta chains share one sample of origin, sequenced in a study of T cells in Graves' hyperthyroidism and ophthalmopathy. The source material, RNA transcripts, was used to amplify TCR beta CDR3 regions. HTBI primers were employed in a first-round RT-PCR of the TCR CDR3. TCRdb re-analysed the multiplex PCR reads in MiXCR, keeping a single row per CDR3 protein. The table records hundreds of thousands of distinct CDR3 sequences, approximately 14% of them present only once. Sequencing was performed on blood. These receptors all stem from a woman aged 50 to 60 with Graves' ophthalmopathy.

This clonotype was found a few times. The genes are TRBV27 and TRBJ1-5, with 9 bases fitting TRBD1. Germline CDR1 is MNHEY and CDR2 is SMNVEV (reference sequence). This CDR3 has 17 amino acids. J was trimmed by 1 base and V by 5 bases; bases with no gene match: 9. DNA of the CDR3: TGTGCCAGCAGTGGGACAGGGACGGTGGGGAGCAATCAGCCCCAGCATTTT. This gives the protein CASSGTGTVGSNQPQHF.

This clonotype was counted at least ten times. The V gene is TRBV11-2, the J gene TRBJ2-5, with a weak D call TRBD2 (7 bases). V was trimmed by 2 bases and J by 7 bases, leaving 14 bases between them. CDR1 is SGHAT and CDR2 is FQNNGV in the germline V gene. This CDR3 is 14 amino acids long. CDR3 DNA sequence: TGTGCCAGCAGCTTAAAAGTGGGGGGGGCGACCCAGTACTTC. This encodes CASSLKVGGATQYF.

This clonotype came up many times. V gene TRBV27 combines with J gene TRBJ2-5, with D possibly being TRBD2 (6 bases). Germline values: CDR1 MNHEY, CDR2 SMNVEV (reference sequence). Trimming removed 5 bases from V and 2 bases from J, with 12 bases in between. This CDR3 contains 14 residues. The CDR3 region is CASSMDGLQETQYF. CDR3 coding DNA: TGTGCCAGCAGTATGGACGGACTACAAGAGACCCAGTACTTC.

Many counts were recorded for this clonotype. The chain links TRBV20-1 to TRBJ2-3; perhaps TRBD2 as D (6 bases). The CDR3 runs 15 residues. Germline CDR1 and CDR2: DFQATT and SNEGSKA (reference sequence). Trimming pared 6 bases from V and 2 bases from J, leaving 18 bases between. CDR3 bases: TGCAGTGCAACGGGGGTGGGGGATAACACAGATACGCAGTATTTT. It specifies CSATGVGDNTDTQYF.

The chain joins TRBV12-3 or TRBV12-4 to TRBJ2-1; 14 bases map to TRBD2. This CDR3 spans 16 amino acids. V gave up 5 bases and J gave up 6 bases; unmatched junction bases: 6. The CDR3 DNA sequence: TGTGCCAGCAGTCGTACGACTAGCGGGAGGGCCAATGAGCAGTTCTTC. Its protein is CASSRTTSGRANEQFF.

As for this clonotype: With a much larger clone just one base away, this may be a read error. The rearrangement joins TRBV10-3 to TRBJ1-4, with 9 positions matching TRBD1. This CDR3 is built from 15 residues. Germline lookup yields CDR1 ENHRY and CDR2 SYGVKD. The CDR3 is CAIRAGTGPNGKLFF. The CDR3 DNA reads TGTGCCATCAGGGCCGGGACAGGGCCTAATGGAAAACTGTTTTTT.

This clonotype was counted many times. The chain joins TRBV5-6 to TRBJ2-5, with D possibly being TRBD1 (5 bases). Trimming stripped 0 bases from V and 3 bases from J, with 9 bases between. CDR1 and CDR2 from the germline V gene are SGHDT and YYEEEE. The CDR3 is made up of 14 amino acids. This CDR3 is CASSLVDREETQYF. The CDR3 DNA sequence: TGTGCCAGCAGCTTGGTTGACAGAGAAGAGACCCAGTACTTC. Variable domain in full (rest from reference TRBV5-6 and TRBJ2-5): DAGVTQSPTHLIKTRGQQVTLRCSPKSGHDTVSWYQQALGQGPQFIFQYYEEEERQRGNFPDRFSGHQFPNYSSELNVNALLLGDSALYLCASSLVDREETQYFGPGTRLLVL.

In regard to this clonotype: This may stem from a read error, because a much larger clone lies one nucleotide away. CDR3 coding DNA: TGTACCAGCAGCCTAGACAGGGGCCACGAGCAGTACTTC. This encodes CTSSLDRGHEQYF. This chain uses TRBV5-6 with TRBJ2-7, with 8 bases fitting TRBD1. Germline CDR1 SGHDT, CDR2 YYEEEE. This CDR3 has 13 residues. Together with reference TRBV5-6 and TRBJ2-7, the CDR3 gives the full variable domain: DAGVTQSPTHLIKTRGQQVTLRCSPKSGHDTVSWYQQALGQGPQFIFQYYEEEERQRGNFPDRFSGHQFPNYSSELNVNALLLGDSALYLCTSSLDRGHEQYFGPGTRLTVT.

The rearrangement links TRBV6-1 to TRBJ1-6; D remains ambiguous. The CDR3 has 16 amino acids. CDR1 is MNHNS, CDR2 SASEGT, per germline. V lost 6 bases, J lost 0 bases, and 12 bases lay in between. The DNA for the CDR3 is TGTGCCAGCAGCTATGCCTCGAGCTCCTATAATTCACCCCTCCACTTT. Its protein is CASSYASSSYNSPLHF.

This rearrangement joins TRBV20-1 to TRBJ1-2; TRBD1 matches at 8 bases. Trimming took 5 bases from V and 6 from J; bases not matched to a gene: 8. CDR3 length equals 13 residues. Germline V gives CDR1 DFQATT, CDR2 SNEGSKA (reference sequence). The CDR3 sequence is CSASRTGTNGYTF. In nucleotides, the CDR3 is TGCAGTGCTTCGAGGACAGGGACCAATGGCTACACCTTC.